The 27 T cell receptor beta chains reported below all come from one sample, sequenced in a study of tumor-infiltrating lymphocytes in primary liver carcinoma. Total RNA amounting to 500 ng was the source from which TCR beta cDNA was made with a constant-region primer. Slightly modified ARM-PCR, run as three nested multiplex PCR rounds, produced the TCR beta libraries. Each of the first two PCR rounds ran approximately 9 cycles with TRBV1-TRBV30 forward and C-beta reverse primers. TCRdb ran MiXCR on the multiplex PCR reads and lists one entry per CDR3 protein. The table has fewer than 400,000 distinct CDR3 sequences, around 50% seen once. Germline DNA was extracted too, while blood RNA derived from unsorted whole blood. Sequenced material: peripheral blood. The receptors here all came from a woman in her 30s with primary liver carcinoma and hepatitis B virus infection.

Comment on this clonotype: A much larger clone lies a single base off, so this may be a read error. The rearrangement links TRBV12-3 or TRBV12-4 to TRBJ2-1; TRBD2 matches at 14 bases. The CDR3 totals 14 residues. J gave up 7 bases and V 8 bases, and 4 bases lay outside the gene matches. CDR3 protein: CASGWTSGRNEQFF. DNA for the CDR3: TGTGCCAGCGGTTGGACTAGCGGGAGGAATGAGCAGTTCTTC.

This clonotype was recorded at least ten times. This chain uses TRBV6-1 with TRBJ1-5; D is uncertain. CDR1 is MNHNS and CDR2 is SASEGT in the germline V gene. The CDR3 is 13 residues long. The ends were cut back, 7 bases at V and 5 bases at J, with 12 bases in the middle. CDR3 nucleotide sequence: TGTGCCAGCAAGATACGGGGAGATCAGCCCCAGCATTTT. Amino acids: CASKIRGDQPQHF.

This clonotype occurred a few times. The chain employs TRBV28 and TRBJ2-1; 7 bases align to TRBD2. In germline, CDR1 is MDHEN, CDR2 SYDVKM. V dropped 11 bases and J dropped 0; count of bases not matched to a gene: 7. This CDR3 is 14 amino acids long. The DNA for the CDR3 is TGTGCCGCGGCGGGCGGGAGCTCCTACAATGAGCAGTTCTTC. It specifies CAAAGGSSYNEQFF.

On this clonotype itself: The missing conserved phenylalanine or tryptophan at the end of this CDR3 makes a read error likely. The limits of the CDR3 on the DNA are not certain, so only TCRdb's listed CDR3 is given. This chain links TRBV6-1 with TRBJ1-2; the D call in the table, TRBD1, was not verified against the DNA. The CDR3 has 13 amino acids, counting both end residues. From germline, CDR1 is MNHNS and CDR2 SASEGT. The CDR3 sequence is CASSGGTATLDTL.

In this sample, this clonotype turned up many times. This chain uses TRBV29-1 with TRBJ2-2; D gene ambiguous. With 1 base removed from V and 6 bases from J, the gap between germline ends came to 6 bases. The CDR3 has 12 residues. Germline CDR1 is SQVTM and CDR2 is ANQGSEA. Written as DNA, the CDR3 is TGCAGCGTTGAAGGACGTGCCGGGGAGCTGTTTTTT. This translates into CSVEGRAGELFF.

Concerning this clonotype: The junction does not match germline at one end; this may be a read error. V is TRBV7-8 and J is TRBJ2-1; D perhaps matches TRBD2 (6 bases). Germline CDR1 and CDR2: SGHVS and FQNEAQ. This CDR3 contains 12 residues. The CDR3, as DNA: TGTGCCAGCAGTCCTAATAGCGGTTGGCAGCTCTTC. Encoded protein: CASSPNSGWQLF.

The genes are TRBV7-9 and TRBJ2-3; 8 nucleotides line up with TRBD2. V was pared by 1 base and J by 2 bases, with 8 bases of the junction left unmatched. This CDR3 contains 17 residues. Looked up from germline, CDR1 is SEHNR and CDR2 is FQNEAQ (reference sequence). The CDR3 DNA sequence: TGTGCCAGCAGCTTAGAAAGCGGGAGTCGACTCACAGATACGCAGTATTTT. Residues: CASSLESGSRLTDTQYF.

Details on this clonotype: A read error may explain this, as a much larger clone is one base away. The rearrangement uses TRBV12-3 or TRBV12-4 and TRBJ2-1, with TRBD2 matching 7 bases. The V and J ends lost 5 bases and 9 bases, in that order; junction bases with no gene match: 16. The CDR3 is 16 residues long. For the CDR3, the DNA is TGTGCCAGCAGTCTTTCCCTTGGCGGGAGAATTGCTGAGCAGTTCTTC. Protein product: CASSLSLGGRIAEQFF.

Concerning this clonotype itself: This clone may be a read error of a much larger clone one base away. This chain joins TRBV12-3 or TRBV12-4 and TRBJ2-7, with D perhaps TRBD1 (6 bases). The length of the CDR3 is 12 residues. As DNA, the CDR3 is TGTGCCAGCGGTTTGGGGGCTCCCGAGCAGTACTTC. It translates to CASGLGAPEQYF.

On this clonotype itself: A much larger clone lies one base from this, so it may be a read error. This chain uses TRBV29-1 with TRBJ2-1, with D possibly called TRBD1 or TRBD2 (5 bases each). Germline V gene sequence: CDR1 SQVTM, CDR2 ANQGSEA. CDR3 length equals 13 residues. Here the CDR3 reads CNTMTINQGEQFF. As DNA, the CDR3 is TGCAACACTATGACAATAAATCAGGGAGAACAGTTCTTC.

The chain employs TRBV12-3 or TRBV12-4 and TRBJ1-1; D unresolved. This CDR3 comprises 12 residues. V lost 0 bases, J lost 8 bases, and 7 bases lay in between. CDR3 DNA sequence: TGTGCCAGCAGTTTAGCGACTTTGGAAGCTTTCTTT. Translated: CASSLATLEAFF.

As concerns this clonotype: A read error may be the cause here, since a much bigger clone is one base away. This sequence joins TRBV29-1 and TRBJ1-1; D gene uncertain. The CDR3 sequence is 11 residues long. The V and J ends lost 4 bases and 8 bases respectively, with 11 bases between them. Germline CDR1 and CDR2: SQVTM and ANQGSEA. The CDR3 loop is CSVGYPREAFF. The CDR3 bases are TGCAGCGTTGGCTACCCTAGAGAAGCTTTCTTT. The full variable domain, rest sourced from reference TRBV29-1 and TRBJ1-1, is SAVISQKPSRDICQRGTSLTIQCQVDSQVTMMFWYRQQPGQSLTLIATANQGSEATYESGFVIDKFPISRPNLTFSTLTVSNMSPEDSSIYLCSVGYPREAFFGQGTRLTVV.

Worth noting for this clonotype: The junction shows a germline mismatch at one end, possibly a read error. CDR3 amino acids: CASSLGGRKTDAQYF. The CDR3 DNA reads as TGTGCCAGCAGTTTAGGCGGGAGGAAAACAGATGCGCAGTATTTT. The J gene is TRBJ2-3, the V gene TRBV11-2, with TRBD2 identical over 8 bases. The CDR3 totals 15 residues. The germline gives CDR1 SGHAT, CDR2 FQNNGV.

In the case of this clonotype: A much more abundant neighbour one base away suggests this may be a read error. This chain joins TRBV29-1 and TRBJ1-6, with no clear D. The CDR3 runs 14 residues. Germline assignment: CDR1 SQVTM and CDR2 ANQGSEA. V lost 6 bases and J lost 10, with 19 bases in between. This CDR3 is CSVRTGVRESPLHF. The CDR3 DNA reads as TGCAGCGTCCGCACCGGAGTGAGGGAATCACCCCTCCACTTT.

Comments on this clonotype: The junction and the germline gene differ at one end; a read error may be behind it. The chain employs TRBV11-2 and TRBJ2-7; D may correspond to TRBD1 or TRBD2 (5 bases each). Germline lookup yields CDR1 SGHAT and CDR2 FQNNGV. The CDR3 runs 14 residues. The CDR3 loop is CFSSLGSGPYEQYF. CDR3 DNA sequence: TGCTTCAGCAGCTTAGGGTCGGGACCCTACGAGCAGTACTTC. The whole variable domain, remainder taken from reference TRBV11-2 and TRBJ2-7, is EAGVAQSPRYKIIEKRQSVAFWCNPISGHATLYWYQQILGQGPKLLIQFQNNGVVDDSQLPKDRFSAERLKGVDSTLKIQPAKLEDSAVYLCFSSLGSGPYEQYFGPGTRLTVT.

The chain carries TRBV29-1 and TRBJ2-7; D might be TRBD2 (5 bases). The CDR3 extends over 10 amino acids. Per germline, CDR1 SQVTM and CDR2 ANQGSEA. V was pared by 6 bases and J by 11 bases, with 14 bases between. The CDR3 sequence: CSVRANREYF. In DNA form, the CDR3 reads TGCAGCGTGCGGGCTAATAGAGAGTACTTC.

DNA of the CDR3: TGTGCCTGGAATCGAGGGGGTCCCTACGAGCAGTACTTC. It yields the protein CAWNRGGPYEQYF. This sequence joins TRBV30 and TRBJ2-7; D is possibly TRBD1 (6 bases). In germline, CDR1 is GTSNPN, CDR2 SVGIG (reference sequence). CDR3 length equals 13 residues. Trimming cost V 4 bases and J 2 bases, with 12 bases left between them.

Remarks on this clonotype: This may stem from a read error, because a much larger clone lies one nucleotide away. The J gene is TRBJ2-1, the V gene TRBV5-6, with 7 bases that match TRBD2. Germline V gives CDR1 SGHDT, CDR2 YYEEEE. Unmatched junction bases numbered 11, after V lost 4 bases and J lost 4 bases. The CDR3 is 16 residues long. The CDR3 is CASSMFASGPYNEQFF. The CDR3 DNA reads TGTGCCAGCAGCATGTTTGCTAGCGGACCTTACAATGAGCAGTTCTTC.

Remarks on this clonotype: A junction end diverges from the germline sequence, so it may reflect a read error. V is TRBV11-2 and J is TRBJ1-4; D gene ambiguous. The CDR3 covers 16 residues. Per germline, CDR1 SGHAT and CDR2 FQNNGV. This CDR3 reads CASRLNRAARNEKLFF. CDR3 nucleotides: TGTGCCAGCAGATTAAATCGTGCAGCTAGGAATGAAAAACTGTTTTTC. Full variable domain (remainder filled in from reference TRBV11-2 and TRBJ1-4): EAGVAQSPRYKIIEKRQSVAFWCNPISGHATLYWYQQILGQGPKLLIQFQNNGVVDDSQLPKDRFSAERLKGVDSTLKIQPAKLEDSAVYLCASRLNRAARNEKLFFGSGTQLSVL.

There are many counts of this clonotype. The rearrangement links TRBV4-1 to TRBJ2-5, with D possibly TRBD1 on 6 matching bases. CDR1 MGHRA and CDR2 YSYEKL come from the germline V gene. Trimming pared 0 bases from V and 3 bases from J, leaving 14 bases between. The CDR3 is 16 residues long. The chain's CDR3 is CASSQDLPRQEETQYF. The CDR3 DNA reads TGCGCCAGCAGCCAAGATCTTCCCCGACAGGAAGAGACCCAGTACTTC.

CDR3 DNA: TGTGTCAGGAGCCCCGGGGGTAGCAGAAACACAGATACGCAGTATTTT. It codes for CVRSPGGSRNTDTQYF. The chain couples TRBV11-2 to TRBJ2-3; D might be TRBD2 (6 bases). This CDR3 region has 16 residues. Germline V gene sequence: CDR1 SGHAT, CDR2 FQNNGV.

Worth noting for this clonotype: In this CDR3 the conserved last residue, phenylalanine or tryptophan, is missing, so a read error is likely. This chain links TRBV6-1 with TRBJ1-5, with D possibly being TRBD1 (6 bases). The end of the DNA aligns better with TRBJ2-3, so the J call may be wrong. Germline V gene data show CDR1 as MNHNS and CDR2 as SASEGT. This CDR3 comprises 16 residues. CDR3 amino acids: CASSERRQVGNQPQYS. DNA of the CDR3: TGTGCCAGCAGTGAACGGAGACAGGTGGGGAACCAGCCCCAGTATTCT.

This chain links TRBV2 with TRBJ1-5; TRBD1 is a possible D gene (6 bases). V lost 8 bases to trimming and J lost 5 bases, with 13 bases between them. The CDR3 is 13 residues long. Germline lookup yields CDR1 SNHLY and CDR2 FYNNEI. DNA of the CDR3: TGTGCCAGCGGTGTGGGACACCATCAGCCCCAGCATTTT. Protein: CASGVGHHQPQHF.

About this clonotype itself: A much larger clonotype is one base distant, so this may be a read error. The V call is TRBV4-2, the J call TRBJ2-3; TRBD1 might be the D (6 bases). V was cut by 0 bases and J by 1 base, with 11 bases left in between. The CDR3 extends over 16 amino acids. The V gene's germline CDR1 is LGHNA and CDR2 YNFKEQ. As DNA, the CDR3 is TGTGCCAGCAGCCAAGACACAGGGCAAGGCACAGATACGCAGTATTTT. Protein: CASSQDTGQGTDTQYF.

In this sample, this clonotype turned up a few times. The chain carries TRBV28 and TRBJ2-6, with D unclear. V dropped 5 bases and J dropped 0 bases, with 8 bases sitting between them. This CDR3 region has 15 residues. CDR1 MDHEN and CDR2 SYDVKM come from the germline V gene. The CDR3 DNA follows: TGTGCCAGCAGTACCGCAGGCTCTGGGGCCAACGTCCTGACTTTC. It is translated as CASSTAGSGANVLTF.

This clonotype was observed a few times. The chain combines TRBV6-5 with TRBJ2-7; 9 bases match TRBD1. Trimming took 3 bases from V and 7 from J; bases not matched to a gene: 7. Looked up from germline, CDR1 is MNHEY and CDR2 is SVGAGI. The CDR3 contains 14 residues. As DNA, the CDR3 is TGTGCCAGCAGTTATTTACAGGGGGCTGGGGAGCAGTACTTC. Translated, it gives CASSYLQGAGEQYF.

Comment on this clonotype: The junction departs from germline at one end; a sequencing error may be responsible. V and J are TRBV4-2 and TRBJ1-5; D possibly corresponds to TRBD1 (6 bases). The CDR3 contains 18 residues. Germline CDR1 is LGHNA and CDR2 is YNFKEQ. For the CDR3, the DNA is TGTGCCGGCAGCCAAATGCGAAAGGGGCAGGGGCGTGGGCAGCCCCAGCATTTT. It translates to CAGSQMRKGQGRGQPQHF.